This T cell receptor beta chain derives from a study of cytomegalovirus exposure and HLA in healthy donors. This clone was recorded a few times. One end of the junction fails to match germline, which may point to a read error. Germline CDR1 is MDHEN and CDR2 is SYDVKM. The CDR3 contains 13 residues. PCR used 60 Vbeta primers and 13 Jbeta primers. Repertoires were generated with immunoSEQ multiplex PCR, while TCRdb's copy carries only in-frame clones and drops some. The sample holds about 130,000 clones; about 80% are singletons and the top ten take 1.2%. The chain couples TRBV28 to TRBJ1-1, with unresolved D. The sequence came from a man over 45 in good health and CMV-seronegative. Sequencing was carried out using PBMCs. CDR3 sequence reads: CASSLNGGTLGVF. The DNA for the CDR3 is TGTGCCAGCAGTTTAAATGGAGGAACCCTCGGGGTATTT.